Presented here are 23 T cell receptor beta chains from one specimen sequenced in a study of cytomegalovirus exposure and HLA in healthy donors. Use of 60 Vbeta and 13 Jbeta primers characterized the PCR. Method: immunoSEQ multiplex PCR; TCRdb's copy keeps in-frame clones and lacks some. The sample holds 150,000 to 200,000 clones, about 71% seen once. The material sequenced was PBMCs. The receptors were gathered from a man aged 50 to 59 in good health and CMV-seronegative.

The J gene is TRBJ1-3, the V gene TRBV9; 7 bases align to TRBD1. V trimming: 0 bases; J trimming: 3 bases; junction bases outside the gene matches: 3. CDR1 and CDR2 from the germline V gene are SGDLS and YYNGEE. The CDR3 runs 15 residues. The CDR3: CASSVGPGGGNTIYF. CDR3 sequence (DNA): TGTGCCAGCAGCGTAGGGCCAGGGGGTGGAAACACCATATATTTT. Combining the CDR3 with reference TRBV9 and TRBJ1-3 gives the whole variable domain DSGVTQTPKHLITATGQRVTLRCSPRSGDLSVYWYQQSLDQGLQFLIQYYNGEERAKGNILERFSAQQFPDLHSELNLSSLELGDSALYFCASSVGPGGGNTIYFGEGSWLTVV.

Remarks on this clone: Additional DNA sequences in this sample encode the identical CDR3. This chain joins TRBV7-6 and TRBJ1-1; D remains ambiguous. There are 13 residues in the CDR3. Between the trimmed V and J ends, which lost 1 base and 5 bases, there was a span of 8 bases. Germline V CDR1 and CDR2: SGHVS, FNYEAQ. CDR3 sequence reads: CASSLDRGTEAFF. The CDR3 DNA reads TGTGCCAGCAGCTTAGATCGGGGAACTGAAGCTTTCTTT.

This clone was counted a few times. The V call is TRBV7-2, the J call TRBJ2-2; 7 positions agree with TRBD2. The V segment lost 3 bases and the J segment 7 bases; nucleotides outside the gene matches: 2. The CDR3 contains 13 residues. Germline V gives CDR1 SGHTA, CDR2 FQGNSA. The CDR3 nucleotides are TGTGCCAGCAGCTTGGGGGGGGGCGGGGAGCTGTTTTTT. It is translated as CASSLGGGGELFF.

The rearrangement uses TRBV6-6 and TRBJ1-4; D unclear. The V end was cut by 0 bases, the J end by 8 bases, with 10 bases between. The CDR3 has 14 residues. CDR1 and CDR2 (germline): MNHNY, SVGAGI (reference sequence). The chain's CDR3 is CASSYSGAEEKLFF. In nucleotides, the CDR3 is TGTGCCAGCAGTTACTCAGGCGCGGAGGAAAAACTGTTTTTT.

The chain uses TRBV6-6 and TRBJ2-1; TRBD2 matches at 9 bases. Trimming took 5 bases from V and 4 from J; bases not matched to a gene: 6. In germline, CDR1 is MNHNY, CDR2 SVGAGI (reference sequence). This CDR3 comprises 15 residues. The CDR3: CASSATSGSYNEQFF. Written as DNA, the CDR3 is TGTGCCAGCAGTGCCACTAGCGGGTCTTACAATGAGCAGTTCTTC.

The chain links TRBV18 to TRBJ1-1, with no clear D. Germline CDR1 and CDR2: KGHSH and LQKENI. The CDR3 is 15 residues long. Trimming pared 4 bases from V and 1 base from J, leaving 13 bases between. The CDR3 region has the DNA TGTGCCAGCTCACAAGCGGGCCTCCGGAACACTGAAGCTTTCTTT. It is translated as CASSQAGLRNTEAFF.

This clone was seen once. The rearrangement joins TRBV18 to TRBJ2-5, with TRBD1 matching over 9 bases. TRBJ2-7 explains the end of the DNA better; the J call may be wrong. Germline CDR1 KGHSH, CDR2 LQKENI. CDR3 length equals 15 residues. The CDR3 nucleotides are TGTGCCAGCTCACCACAGGGACAGGGAACTATCGAGCAGTACTTC. Amino acid sequence: CASSPQGQGTIEQYF.

The CDR3 reads CASSAEGAGEQYF. The CDR3 DNA reads TGTGCCAGCAGCGCCGAGGGGGCGGGGGAGCAGTACTTC. This chain connects TRBV5-4 to TRBJ2-7; TRBD1 is a possible D gene (7 bases). The CDR3 loop spans 13 amino acids. Germline-derived CDR1 and CDR2 are SGHNT and YYREEE (reference sequence). The V gene lost 4 bases and the J gene lost 7 bases, with 15 bases spanning the gap. The full variable domain, in which reference TRBV5-4 and TRBJ2-7 provide the parts outside the CDR3, is ETGVTQSPTHLIKTRGQQVTLRCSSQSGHNTVSWYQQALGQGPQFIFQYYREEENGRGNFPPRFSGLQFPNYSSELNVNALELDDSALYLCASSAEGAGEQYFGPGTRLTVT.

The gene calls are TRBV7-8 and TRBJ2-7, with TRBD2 identical over 11 bases. The J segment lost 2 bases and the V segment lost 5 bases, leaving 8 bases of the junction unmatched. CDR1 and CDR2 from the germline V gene are SGHVS and FQNEAQ. The CDR3 sequence is 16 residues long. The CDR3 loop is CASSPRLAGGPYEQYF. CDR3 sequence (DNA): TGTGCCAGCAGCCCCCGCCTAGCGGGGGGACCCTACGAGCAGTACTTC.

The genes are TRBV27 and TRBJ2-3; D might be TRBD2 (6 bases). The CDR3 length is 16 residues. V was clipped by 1 base and J by 6 bases, with 17 bases between them. Germline V gives CDR1 MNHEY, CDR2 SMNVEV (reference sequence). The CDR3, as DNA: TGTGCCAGCAGTTTATGGTCTAGGAGGGATGGCGATACGCAGTATTTT. It is translated as CASSLWSRRDGDTQYF.

This chain uses TRBV28 with TRBJ2-7; TRBD1 matches 9 bases. The J segment lost 4 bases and the V segment lost 10 bases, leaving 5 bases of the junction unmatched. Germline V gene sequence: CDR1 MDHEN, CDR2 SYDVKM. There are 12 residues in the CDR3. Here the CDR3 DNA reads TGTGCCACCGGGACAGGGATTTACGAGCAGTACTTC. The encoded protein is CATGTGIYEQYF.

This rearrangement joins TRBV7-8 to TRBJ1-1; D may be TRBD1 (6 bases). The V end was cut by 5 bases, the J end by 1 base, with 17 bases between. This CDR3 spans 16 amino acids. CDR1 and CDR2 (germline): SGHVS, FQNEAQ. Here the CDR3 reads CASSLEQGGRNTEAFF. CDR3 bases: TGTGCCAGCAGCCTCGAACAGGGAGGGAGGAACACTGAAGCTTTCTTT. The full variable domain, in which reference TRBV7-8 and TRBJ1-1 provide the parts outside the CDR3, is GAGVSQSPRYKVAKRGQDVALRCDPISGHVSLFWYQQALGQGPEFLTYFQNEAQLDKSGLPSDRFFAERPEGSVSTLKIQRTQQEDSAVYLCASSLEQGGRNTEAFFGQGTRLTVV.

The chain couples TRBV19 to TRBJ1-6, with 7 bases identical to TRBD1. Trimming took 3 bases from V and 9 from J; bases not matched to a gene: 5. The CDR3 consists of 14 residues. Germline V gives CDR1 LNHDA, CDR2 SQIVND (reference sequence). The CDR3 nucleotides read TGTGCCAGTAGTATCCGGGACAGAGCTTCACCCCTCCACTTT. This translates into CASSIRDRASPLHF.

The chain couples TRBV10-1 to TRBJ2-7; D perhaps matches TRBD2 (6 bases). Germline CDR1 reads WNHNN; CDR2 reads SYGVQD (reference sequence). The CDR3 is made up of 16 amino acids. V lost 3 bases and J lost 6, with 21 bases in between. CDR3 residues: CASSDGGIGHLGEQYF. In DNA, the CDR3 is TGCGCCAGCAGTGACGGCGGGATAGGGCATTTGGGCGAGCAGTACTTC.

This clone was counted only a few times. The V call is TRBV10-1, the J call TRBJ2-7; 10 nucleotides line up with TRBD1. V trimming: 4 bases; J trimming: 6 bases; junction bases outside the gene matches: 3. The V gene's germline CDR1 is WNHNN and CDR2 SYGVQD (reference sequence). The CDR3 has 13 amino acids. The CDR3 DNA follows: TGCGCCAGCAGTGTGAGACAGGGGGCCGAGCAGTACTTC. It specifies CASSVRQGAEQYF.

This chain links TRBV7-9 with TRBJ1-2; 9 nucleotides match TRBD1. CDR3 length: 15 residues. Germline CDR1 and CDR2: SEHNR and FQNEAQ (reference sequence). Losses at the gene ends were 1 base for V and 3 bases for J; bases not matched to a gene: 3. The CDR3 region is CASSLDRGLYYGYTF. CDR3 DNA: TGTGCCAGCAGCTTAGACAGGGGGCTTTACTATGGCTACACCTTC.

This clone was seen a handful of times. The V gene is TRBV15, the J gene TRBJ2-3; a possible D gene is TRBD1 (5 bases). V lost 0 bases and J lost 3, with 10 bases in between. The CDR3 is made up of 15 amino acids. Germline V gives CDR1 LNHNV, CDR2 YYDKDF (reference sequence). CDR3 in amino acids: CATSREGQGTDTQYF. Here the CDR3 DNA reads TGTGCCACCAGCAGAGAAGGCCAGGGAACAGATACGCAGTATTTT.

The chain uses TRBV6-6 and TRBJ2-3, with 7 positions matching TRBD1. V dropped 0 bases and J dropped 0; count of bases not matched to a gene: 3. CDR1 MNHNY and CDR2 SVGAGI come from the germline V gene (reference sequence). The CDR3 is 16 amino acids. Here the CDR3 reads CASSYSRDRSTDTQYF. The CDR3 nucleotides are TGTGCCAGCAGTTACTCCAGGGACAGAAGCACAGATACGCAGTATTTT.

This chain joins TRBV10-2 and TRBJ1-1; the D is unclear. V was shortened by 0 bases and J by 9 bases, with 11 bases between the two germline ends. The CDR3 is made up of 13 amino acids. Germline V gene lookup returns CDR1 WSHSY and CDR2 SAAADI. As DNA, the CDR3 is TGCGCCAGCAGTGAGTCAGGGCGGACTAAAGCTTTCTTT. Translation: CASSESGRTKAFF.

This clone came up once. The chain links TRBV27 to TRBJ1-1; D not resolved. Germline lookup yields CDR1 MNHEY and CDR2 SMNVEV (reference sequence). V was shortened by 6 bases and J by 4 bases, with 18 bases between the two germline ends. The CDR3 spans 15 residues. The CDR3 DNA reads TGTGCCAGCAGCCCCACCCCCAGAGGCGGCACTGAAGCTTTCTTT. Translating gives CASSPTPRGGTEAFF.

As to this clone: Other DNA sequences in this sample translate to the same CDR3. The rearrangement links TRBV5-1 to TRBJ1-6; 7 positions match TRBD1. The CDR3 consists of 14 residues. The germline CDR1 and CDR2 sequences are SGHRS and YFSETQ. The trim removed 4 bases at V and 7 bases at J, leaving 5 bases unmatched. As DNA, the CDR3 is TGCGCCAGCAGCCCCGACAGGGAGAATTCACCCCTCCACTTT. Translating gives CASSPDRENSPLHF.

The CDR3 loop is CASSLSGGAYNEQFF. The CDR3 bases are TGTGCCAGCAGTCTTAGCGGGGGGGCTTACAATGAGCAGTTCTTC. The V and J genes are TRBV6-5 and TRBJ2-1; the match to TRBD2 covers 11 bases. CDR1 is MNHEY and CDR2 is SVGAGI in the germline V gene. CDR3 length: 15 amino acids. J gave up 4 bases and V 5 bases, and 4 bases lay outside the gene matches.

The DNA for the CDR3 is TGTGCCAGCAGTTACTCCTCGGGACAGGGTTATGAGACCCAGTACTTC. It codes for CASSYSSGQGYETQYF. The chain joins TRBV6-5 to TRBJ2-5; 9 positions match TRBD1. Per germline, CDR1 MNHEY and CDR2 SVGAGI. The CDR3 length is 16 residues. The ends lost 0 bases at V and 5 bases at J; junction bases unmatched: 7.